Listed below are T cell receptor beta chains from one sample, sequenced in a study of T-cell reconstitution after alpha-beta-depleted transplantation in children. TCRdb processed the PCR reads anew with MiXCR; each CDR3 protein has one entry. The table includes about 300,000 distinct CDR3 sequences, over 9% detected once. Specimen: PBMCs, collected before TCRalphabeta/CD19-depleted stem cell transplant. These receptors were obtained from a boy in the first two years of life with acute myeloid leukemia, due to receive a stem cell transplant. Both conserved end residues are part of each CDR3. A D gene is named only where the DNA matches it firmly. Some rows mark clone size as missing; the rest say once, few, many or name a class of expanded clone.

d_gene	v_gene	abundance	j_gene	CDR3aa	CDR3nt
TRBD2	TRBV5-1	many	TRBJ2-1	CASSYSGTKNYNEQFF	TGCGCCAGCAGCTACTCCGGGACTAAGAACTACAATGAGCAGTTCTTC
TRBD1	TRBV19	many	TRBJ1-2	CASSIWTGVNYGYTF	TGTGCCAGTAGTATCTGGACAGGGGTGAACTATGGCTACACCTTC
TRBD1	TRBV12-3/TRBV12-4	many	TRBJ2-2	CASSRHRQGYNTGELFF	TGTGCCAGCAGTAGGCATCGACAGGGCTACAACACCGGGGAGCTGTTTTTT
TRBD2	TRBV12-3/TRBV12-4	few	TRBJ2-1	CASTLRTSGRAPYNEQFF	TGTGCCAGCACTCTTCGGACTAGCGGGAGGGCCCCCTACAATGAGCAGTTCTTC
.	TRBV4-3	.	TRBJ2-5	CASSQDMERWGTQYF	TGCGCCAGCAGCCAAGATATGGAGCGGTGGGGGACCCAGTACTTC
TRBD2	TRBV11-2	many	TRBJ2-3	CASSLRLAPWQDTQYF	TGTGCCAGCAGCCTCAGACTAGCTCCTTGGCAAGATACGCAGTATTTT
.	TRBV7-9	.	TRBJ2-7	CASSLRGPDVSYEQYF	TGTGCCAGCAGCCTCAGGGGTCCGGACGTCTCCTACGAGCAGTACTTC
.	TRBV2	many	TRBJ2-1	CASSQGYLSSYNEQFF	TGTGCCAGCAGCCAAGGGTACCTGAGCTCCTACAATGAGCAGTTCTTC
.	TRBV11-2	many	TRBJ2-3	CASSLDLGVPDTQYF	TGTGCCAGCAGCTTAGATCTGGGGGTTCCAGATACGCAGTATTTT
TRBD1	TRBV20-1	many	TRBJ2-3	CSARTGVDTQYF	TGCAGTGCTAGAACAGGGGTAGATACGCAGTATTTT
TRBD1	TRBV6-5	many	TRBJ2-1	CASSYDRVGSYNEQFF	TGTGCCAGCAGTTACGACAGGGTGGGGTCGTACAATGAGCAGTTCTTC
TRBD2	TRBV23-1	few	TRBJ2-1	CASSQSGLAYNEQFF	TGCGCCAGCAGTCAATCGGGACTAGCGTACAATGAGCAGTTCTTC
.	TRBV7-3	many	TRBJ2-3	CASSLRTAMADTQYF	TGTGCCAGCAGCCTAAGGACGGCTATGGCAGATACGCAGTATTTT
.	TRBV18	.	TRBJ2-1	CASSPLAPQGKQFF	TGTGCCAGCTCACCCCTAGCGCCTCAAGGTAAGCAGTTCTTC
TRBD1	TRBV5-1	many	TRBJ1-5	CASSLTGDPYQPQHF	TGCGCCAGCAGCTTGACAGGGGATCCTTATCAGCCCCAGCATTTT
TRBD1	TRBV5-5	many	TRBJ2-2	CASSLAGTGVRELFF	TGTGCCAGCAGCTTGGCGGGGACAGGGGTCCGGGAGCTGTTTTTT
.	TRBV4-3	many	TRBJ2-2	CASSQDPSYTGELFF	TGCGCCAGCAGCCAAGATCCCTCTTACACCGGGGAGCTGTTTTTT
TRBD2	TRBV7-2	many	TRBJ2-1	CASSLRSGRADNEQFF	TGTGCCAGCAGCTTACGCAGCGGGAGGGCAGACAATGAGCAGTTCTTC
.	TRBV5-1	few	TRBJ2-1	CASSLPGQNNEQFF	TGCGCCAGCAGCCTCCCTGGACAGAACAATGAGCAGTTCTTC
TRBD2	TRBV4-3	.	TRBJ2-7	CASSHGTSATGDPFDEQYF	TGCGCCAGCAGCCATGGGACTAGCGCCACCGGAGATCCATTCGACGAGCAGTACTTC
.	TRBV20-1	few	TRBJ2-1	CSARDLEGPYNEQFF	TGCAGTGCTAGAGATTTGGAGGGCCCCTACAATGAGCAGTTCTTC
TRBD1	TRBV7-6	few	TRBJ2-7	CASSAQGASYEQYF	TGTGCCAGCAGCGCACAGGGGGCCTCCTACGAGCAGTACTTC
TRBD1	TRBV27	many	TRBJ2-7	CASSPYRGSYEQYF	TGTGCCAGCAGTCCATACAGGGGCTCCTACGAGCAGTACTTC
TRBD1	TRBV9	many	TRBJ1-4	CASSVGQGAKEKLFF	TGTGCCAGCAGCGTCGGACAGGGGGCCAAGGAAAAACTGTTTTTT
.	TRBV5-1	many	TRBJ2-2	CASSLARRGRTGELFF	TGCGCCAGCAGCTTGGCCAGGAGGGGGCGAACCGGGGAGCTGTTTTTT
.	TRBV20-1	many	TRBJ1-2	CTAGSGRYYGYTF	TGCACCGCGGGCTCCGGACGATACTATGGCTACACCTTC
TRBD2	TRBV20-1	.	TRBJ2-7	CSARDISTSGGPSSYEQYF	TGCAGTGCTAGAGATATCTCGACTAGCGGGGGCCCCAGCTCCTACGAGCAGTACTTC
TRBD1	TRBV4-1	many	TRBJ2-4	CASSQDRQGLNIQYF	TGCGCCAGCAGCCAAGACAGACAGGGATTAAACATTCAGTACTTC
TRBD1	TRBV12-3/TRBV12-4	many	TRBJ2-3	CASGQGITDTQYF	TGTGCCAGCGGACAGGGGATAACAGATACGCAGTATTTT
.	TRBV12-3/TRBV12-4	many	TRBJ1-1	CASSFGTRDTEAFF	TGTGCCAGCAGTTTTGGGACGAGGGACACTGAAGCTTTCTTT
.	TRBV3-1	many	TRBJ2-1	CASSQGLSYNEQFF	TGTGCCAGCAGCCAAGGGCTTTCCTACAATGAGCAGTTCTTC